This entry concerns a single T cell receptor beta chain. Its specificity is not known. Produced via immunoSEQ multiplex PCR; TCRdb's table is partial and in-frame only. The sample holds approximately 150,000 clones, more than 80% seen once. The CDR3 has 14 residues. CDR1 and CDR2 from the germline V gene are LGHNA and YSLEER. V lost 1 base to trimming and J lost 2 bases, with 8 bases between them. This entry belongs to a study of Ad26.COV2.S vaccination and SARS-CoV-2 variants. Overall study results and limits: Vaccine recipients and placebo recipients showed similar non-spike TCR breadth. Estimates derived from TCR breadth and depth analyses may have underestimated total T cell responses.

The chain joins TRBV4-3 to TRBJ1-1; TRBD1 might be the D (6 bases). This TCR was recovered from a human donor who had recovered from COVID-19. The material was peripheral blood, obtained after recovery from COVID-19. This CDR3 is CASSQVQGNTEAFF. As DNA, the CDR3 is TGCGCCAGCAGCCAAGTACAGGGTAACACTGAAGCTTTCTTT.